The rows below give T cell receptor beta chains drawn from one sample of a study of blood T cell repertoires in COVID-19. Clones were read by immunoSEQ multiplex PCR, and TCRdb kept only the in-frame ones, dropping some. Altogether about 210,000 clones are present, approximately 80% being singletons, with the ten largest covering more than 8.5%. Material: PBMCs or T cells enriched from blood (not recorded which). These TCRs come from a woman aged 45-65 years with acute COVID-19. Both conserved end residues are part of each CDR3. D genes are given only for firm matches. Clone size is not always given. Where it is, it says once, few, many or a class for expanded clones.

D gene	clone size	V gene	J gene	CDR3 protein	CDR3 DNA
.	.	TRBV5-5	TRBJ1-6	CASSLTQGVNSPLHF	TGTGCCAGCAGCTTGACCCAGGGCGTTAATTCACCCCTCCACTTT
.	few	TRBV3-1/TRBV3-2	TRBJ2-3	CASSQRVDTQYF	TGTGCCAGCAGCCAACGGGTGGATACGCAGTATTTT
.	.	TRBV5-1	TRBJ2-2	CASSLLGADTGELFF	TGCGCCAGCAGCTTGTTGGGGGCAGACACCGGGGAGCTGTTTTTT
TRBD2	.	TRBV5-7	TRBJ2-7	CASSFGQITGLGAYEQYF	TGTGCCAGCAGCTTCGGTCAGATAACGGGACTAGGTGCCTACGAGCAGTACTTC
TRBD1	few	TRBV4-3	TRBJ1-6	CASSQAGTGGGGSPLHF	TGCGCCAGCAGCCAGGCCGGGACAGGGGGGGGTGGTTCACCCCTCCACTTT
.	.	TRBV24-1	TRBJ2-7	CATSPNRVPYEQYF	TGTGCCACCAGTCCTAACAGGGTGCCCTACGAGCAGTACTTC
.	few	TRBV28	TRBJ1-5	CASSPHSNQPQHF	TGTGCCAGCTCCCCACATAGCAATCAGCCCCAGCATTTT
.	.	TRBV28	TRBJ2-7	CASSQHRRSAAYEQYF	TGTGCCAGCAGTCAGCATCGTCGCAGCGCAGCCTACGAGCAGTACTTC
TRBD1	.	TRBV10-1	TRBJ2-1	CASSESKTGGYNEQFF	TGCGCCAGCAGTGAGTCGAAGACAGGGGGCTACAATGAGCAGTTCTTC
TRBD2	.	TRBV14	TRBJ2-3	CASSLGGGTDTQYF	TGTGCCAGCAGCCTCGGGGGGGGCACAGATACGCAGTATTTT
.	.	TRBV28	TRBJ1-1	CASSRQDRRTEAFF	TGTGCCAGCAGCAGACAGGATAGGAGGACTGAAGCTTTCTTT
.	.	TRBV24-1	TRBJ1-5	CATSDRQPNQPQHF	TGTGCCACCAGTGACAGACAGCCCAATCAGCCCCAGCATTTT
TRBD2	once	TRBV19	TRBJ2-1	CASSVLAEAYNEQFF	TGTGCCAGTAGTGTCCTAGCGGAGGCCTACAATGAGCAGTTCTTC
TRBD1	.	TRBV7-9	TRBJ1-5	CASSRDRGLYQPQHF	TGTGCCAGCAGCCGTGACAGGGGGCTTTATCAGCCCCAGCATTTT
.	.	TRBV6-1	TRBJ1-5	CASSEGTGDRPQHF	TGTGCCAGCAGTGAAGGAACAGGTGATCGGCCCCAGCATTTT
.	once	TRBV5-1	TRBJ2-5	CASSLASFTGYQETQYF	TGCGCCAGCAGCTTGGCCTCCTTTACAGGGTACCAAGAGACCCAGTACTTC
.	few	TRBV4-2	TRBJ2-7	CASSQQLGASYEQYF	TGTGCCAGCAGCCAACAGTTGGGGGCCTCCTACGAGCAGTACTTC
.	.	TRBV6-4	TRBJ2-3	CASSQIRGDTQYF	TGTGCCAGCAGTCAAATAAGGGGGGATACGCAGTATTTT
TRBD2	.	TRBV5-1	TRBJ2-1	CASSFGTIYNEQFF	TGCGCCAGCAGCTTCGGGACTATCTACAATGAGCAGTTCTTC
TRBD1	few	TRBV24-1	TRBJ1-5	CATSDSGTDSNQPQHF	TGTGCCACCAGTGACTCCGGGACAGATAGCAATCAGCCCCAGCATTTT
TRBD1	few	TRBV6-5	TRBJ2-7	CASSYERGQGRREQYF	TGTGCCAGCAGTTACGAGAGAGGACAGGGAAGAAGAGAGCAGTACTTC
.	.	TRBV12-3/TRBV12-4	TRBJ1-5	CASSTGTWPQHF	TGTGCCAGCAGTACCGGGACTTGGCCCCAGCATTTT
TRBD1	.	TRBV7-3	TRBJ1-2	CASSAGQGGGYTF	TGTGCCAGCAGCGCGGGACAGGGGGGGGGCTACACCTTC